The subject of this entry is one T cell receptor beta chain. This clonotype showed up just a few times. There is no known antigen for this receptor. The record has no base qualities; no much larger clone is one base away. The sample belongs to a study of blood T cells in healthy people across ages (dated by TCRdb to the mid-2010s). About the study as a whole: In model experiments, template switching captured about one uniquely barcoded TCR beta cDNA molecule for every two T cells. To track age-related changes in TCR beta repertoire diversity, the study relied on deep sequencing normalized with unique cDNA molecular identifiers. The donors were divided into four age groups: young (average around 16 years), middle-aged (over 35), aged (around 67) and long-lived (roughly 88). To avoid experimental bias, donors of different ages were randomly spread across the sequencing lanes. The study analyzed two additional independent replicas of 1 million unique cDNA reads from the same blood draw for two donors, one aged 18 to 30 and one aged 80 or older.

Trimming leaves V shorter by 2 bases and J shorter by 5 bases, with the junction holding 5 bases beyond the gene matches. Measured from the cysteine to the phenylalanine, the CDR3 is 16 residues long. Only the CDR3 DNA stays, 48 bases, in frame from base 1. Taken from the germline V gene, the CDR1 and CDR2 loops are MNHNS and SASEGT. The donors were roughly 39 Caucasian individuals from Russia, aged roughly 6 to 100 years, who were systemically healthy. Each donor gave approximately 9.4 milliliters of peripheral blood, drawn into EDTA-treated Vacutainer tubes. Ficoll-Paque density-gradient centrifugation was used to isolate PBMCs, with at least 7 million obtained per sample. Trizol reagent was used to extract total RNA from PBMCs, with at least 6 micrograms per sample. For every donor, an aliquot of PBMCs went through flow cytometry to measure the percentages of naive CD45RAhigh/CD27high T cells.

What the authors observed across the whole study: Compared with the aged group, the long-lived group had more naive CD4+ T cells, fewer expanded clones and increased TCR diversity, suggesting age selection. The CMV infection status of donors was not known, potentially confounding age-related changes in expanded clonotypes. Bulk unsorted PBMC profiling prevented conclusive comparison of naive and antigen-experienced compartments. Estimates of total diversity based on one million sequenced T cells were considered lower bounds and underestimates. Observed TCR beta diversity correlated strongly with the percentage of naive T cells measured by flow cytometry. Observed TCR beta diversity per million T cells fell roughly linearly with age, and a significant reduction was already apparent by age roughly 40.

Library method: 5' RACE. The reads were generated on an Illumina HiSeq 2500. A second PCR of about 7 to 12 cycles was run with a J-beta primer mix and a sample-barcoded 5' primer. Each TCR beta cDNA molecule received a unique molecular identifier from a template-switch 5' adaptor carrying 12 random nucleotides. Each sample yielded at least 3 million CDR3-containing paired-end reads. First-strand cDNA was synthesized from all RNA with the Mint cDNA synthesis kit, primed by a TRBC-specific oligonucleotide. All cDNA was treated with uracil-DNA glycosylase and then went through a first 18-cycle PCR with the universal primers M1SS and BC2_uni_R. Per the authors' processing: For normalization, 1 million high-quality reads were randomly selected from each sample, with every read carrying a distinct molecular identifier. Reads sharing molecular identifiers were discarded rather than binned into consensus sequences. CDR3 identification, clonotype clustering and error correction used MiTCR with a Q25 quality threshold and the strictest error-elimination algorithm. A nonparametric unseen species model with Euler transformation was used to estimate lower-bound total TCR beta diversity. TCRdb reran the public reads through fastp at Q25 and MiXCR, keeping productive beta chains. Each record represents a unique CDR3 protein, reported with the most common genes and DNA among its rows. The V and J calls and clone size are TCRdb's, not the authors'. The sample profile shows about 620,000 distinct CDR3 sequences; around 21% of them were found once. The ten largest clones add up to more than 3% of the sample.

The sequenced material came from blood. This chain joins TRBV6-1 to TRBJ2-5; 13 bases in between match TRBD2. The receptor comes from a man aged 65 to 85 in good health. The CDR3 protein is CASSETSGRADETQYF. The nucleotides are TGTGCCAGCAGTGAAACTAGCGGGAGGGCCGACGAGACCCAGTACTTC.